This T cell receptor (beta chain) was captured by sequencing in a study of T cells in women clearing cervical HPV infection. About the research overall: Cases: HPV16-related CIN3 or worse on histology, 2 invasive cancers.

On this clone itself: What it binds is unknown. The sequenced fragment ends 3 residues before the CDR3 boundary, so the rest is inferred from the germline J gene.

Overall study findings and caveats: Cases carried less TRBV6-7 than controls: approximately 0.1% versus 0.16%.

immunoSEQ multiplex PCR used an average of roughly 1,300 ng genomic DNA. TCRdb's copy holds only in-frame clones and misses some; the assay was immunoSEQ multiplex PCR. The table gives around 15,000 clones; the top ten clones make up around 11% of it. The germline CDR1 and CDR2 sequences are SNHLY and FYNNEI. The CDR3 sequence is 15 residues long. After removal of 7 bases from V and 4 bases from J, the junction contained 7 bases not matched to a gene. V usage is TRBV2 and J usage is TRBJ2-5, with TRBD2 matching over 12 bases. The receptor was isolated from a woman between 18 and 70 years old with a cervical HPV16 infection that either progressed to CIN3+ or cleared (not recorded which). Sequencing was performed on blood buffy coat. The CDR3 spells CASNLAGGRGETQYF. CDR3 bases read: TGTGCCAGCAACCTAGCGGGAGGGCGCGGAGAGACC.